This T cell receptor (beta chain) was captured by sequencing in a study of CXCR3-negative and CXCR3-positive naive CD8 T cells. Study conclusions and caveats: CXCR3-negative naive cells had less hydrophobic TRB CDR3s than did CXCR3-positive naive cells. In both naive subsets diversity was comparably high, whereas memory CD8+ cells showed much lower diversity.

cDNA libraries for TRB were generated by 5' RACE incorporating UMI labels. After re-calling the 5' RACE reads, TCRdb lists one entry per CDR3 protein, DNA absent. The sample yields 60,000 to 65,000 distinct CDR3 sequences, of which the top ten take up roughly 0.73%. Comments on this clonotype: Its matching antigen is unknown.

Germline V gene data show CDR1 as SGHTA and CDR2 as FQGNSA. The CDR3 runs 18 residues. The sample consisted of naive CXCR3+ CD8+ T cells from blood. Noted subset: CD45RO-CCR7+CD27+CD95- naive CD8+ T cells expressing CXCR3 (TNR3+). The chain combines TRBV7-2 with TRBJ2-7; TCRdb gives TRBD2 as the D gene, but with no DNA this cannot be confirmed. The sequence was obtained from a human donor in good health. Some clones in this sample may be carry-over from other donors' samples. The CDR3: CASSSGLAGGSSSYEQYF.